This T cell receptor (beta chain) emerged from a study of blood T cell repertoires in COVID-19 (TCRdb year 2020). With respect to the entire study: Collaborator samples came from the United States, Italy and Spain and covered acute and convalescent phases of COVID-19. The dataset comprised deeply sampled blood TCRbeta repertoires from subjects exposed to, actively infected with, or recovered from COVID-19. HLA class I and class II types, where available, came from metadata supplied by the sample provider rather than from assay-based typing. Nearly every sample came with metadata listing a de-identified subject ID, COVID-19 status, age in years and sex. The material from the prospective study consisted of cDNA or gDNA derived from T cells, B-cell-depleted T cells, or PBMCs. Samples came from the ongoing ImmuneRACE study (first 160 participants) plus 1,254 subjects from 6 global collaborators. The repertoires were released in a freely available public database intended as a resource for research on the immune response to SARS-CoV-2. The research as a whole found: Clinical and demographic metadata were provided uncurated, with the amount varying by source and participant.

Collaborating institutions collected whole blood in K2EDTA tubes following their own protocols. For TCRbeta analysis, collaborator samples were shipped as frozen whole blood, as isolated PBMCs, or as DNA extracted from either sample type. Trimming at the junction amounts to 10 bases on V and 4 bases on J, and the germline ends lie 19 bases apart. The CDR3 goes from the cysteine to the phenylalanine over 14 residues. Of all the DNA, just the CDR3 is kept, 42 bases in frame from base 1. The germline V gene encodes CDR1 SNHLY and CDR2 FYNNEI. This clone was detected once. Its antigen is unknown. Per-nucleotide qualities are absent, and no much larger clonotype sits a single base away. TCRbeta CDR3 regions were amplified from genomic DNA using the immunoSEQ Assay, a bias-controlled multiplex PCR. The paper's data handling went like this. Within the assay, amplification of reference gene primers was used to estimate how many nucleated cells each sample contained. Sequence reads were collapsed and filtered to measure the absolute abundance of every unique TCRbeta CDR3 rearrangement. For each sample, productive Simpson clonality was calculated as the square root of Simpson's diversity index over productive rearrangements. Entries here come from immuneACCESS through TCRdb and include only in-frame sequences with V and J called. Some clones fail to appear in such tables; in the studies checked, an unresolved V gene covers under half of the shortfall, and the cause of the remainder is unknown. The D gene and trimming were derived from the DNA, and the V and J assignments and clone size from that table. Within this sample are some 190,000 clones, with 82% of them counted one time only. Roughly 10% of the sample is in the top ten clones.

This TCR came from an elderly woman with active or convalescent COVID-19. The chain uses TRBV2 and TRBJ1-2, and TRBD1 may be the D gene, going by 6 matching bases. Sequencing was carried out using peripheral blood. Here the CDR3 is given as CANGARQDFYGYTF. The base sequence is TGTGCCAACGGGGCGCGACAGGACTTCTATGGCTACACCTTC.